These 25 T cell receptor beta chains originate from one sample sequenced in a study of cytomegalovirus exposure and HLA in healthy donors. With 60 Vbeta and 13 Jbeta primers, the PCR was carried out. The repertoire was sequenced with immunoSEQ multiplex PCR; TCRdb's copy has only in-frame clones and lacks some. This sample has approximately 190,000 clones, with roughly 82% found just once. Sequences were obtained from PBMCs. All receptors come from a woman between 50 and 59 years old in good health and CMV-seropositive.

This chain connects TRBV7-8 to TRBJ2-1; maybe TRBD2 (5 bases). CDR1 is SGHVS and CDR2 is FQNEAQ in the germline V gene. Trimming pared 7 bases from V and 10 bases from J, leaving 17 bases between. The length of the CDR3 is 13 residues. DNA of the CDR3: TGTGCCAGCACCCCGGGGTTTACCGGAGAGCAGTTCTTC. Translated, it gives CASTPGFTGEQFF.

This clone was seen a handful of times. The chain couples TRBV5-1 to TRBJ1-3; D ambiguous. The CDR3 runs to 16 residues. CDR1 is SGHRS and CDR2 is YFSETQ in the germline V gene. Trimming removed 0 bases at V and 0 bases at J, with 10 bases between. This chain's CDR3 is CASSLAGARSGNTIYF. In nucleotides, the CDR3 is TGCGCCAGCAGCTTGGCAGGTGCACGCTCTGGAAACACCATATATTTT.

Only one count was recorded for this clone. This rearrangement joins TRBV9 to TRBJ2-2; 11 bases map to TRBD2. This CDR3 is 17 amino acids long. Germline CDR1 and CDR2: SGDLS and YYNGEE. J gave up 6 bases and V 3 bases, and 10 bases lay outside the gene matches. This CDR3 reads CASSATSGGFMSGELFF. Here the CDR3 DNA reads TGTGCCAGCAGCGCCACTAGCGGGGGTTTTATGTCCGGGGAGCTGTTTTTT.

This clone was found once. This chain joins TRBV6-4 and TRBJ2-1; 10 bases are shared with TRBD2. J lost 11 bases, V lost 0 bases, and 4 bases had no gene match. CDR1 MRHNA and CDR2 SNTAGT come from the germline V gene. CDR3 length: 14 amino acids. In DNA form, the CDR3 reads TGTGCCAGCAGTGACTCTGGGACTAGCGACAAGCAGTTCTTC. This encodes CASSDSGTSDKQFF.

The rearrangement joins TRBV5-1 to TRBJ2-6, with 8 positions matching TRBD1. This CDR3 has 18 amino acids. V dropped 5 bases and J dropped 0; count of bases not matched to a gene: 10. Per germline, CDR1 SGHRS and CDR2 YFSETQ. The CDR3, as DNA: TGCGCCAGCAGTTCACAGGACAGGGTAAACTCTGGGGCCAACGTCCTGACTTTC. It codes for CASSSQDRVNSGANVLTF.

The chain has TRBV29-1 and TRBJ2-3; 10 nucleotides agree with TRBD2. Germline V CDR1 and CDR2: SQVTM, ANQGSEA. The CDR3 runs 14 residues. V shed 5 bases and J 3 bases; nucleotides not matched to a gene: 5. Here the CDR3 DNA reads TGCAGCGTTAGACCTAGCGGGGGAACAGATACGCAGTATTTT. This sequence encodes CSVRPSGGTDTQYF.

The rearrangement uses TRBV29-1 and TRBJ1-1, with D unresolved. Trimming cost V 6 bases and J 3 bases, with 11 bases left between them. The CDR3 runs 12 residues. CDR1 and CDR2 from the germline V gene are SQVTM and ANQGSEA. The CDR3 region is CSVGRSDTEAFF. As DNA, the CDR3 is TGCAGCGTGGGTAGGAGCGACACTGAAGCTTTCTTT.

This CDR3 is CSVIGTDYGYTF. The DNA for the CDR3 is TGCAGCGTTATCGGGACAGATTATGGCTACACCTTC. The chain carries TRBV29-1 and TRBJ1-2, with 7 bases matching TRBD1. The germline gives CDR1 SQVTM, CDR2 ANQGSEA. V lost 5 bases and J lost 5; bases outside the gene matches: 5. The CDR3 runs 12 residues.

The V and J genes are TRBV2 and TRBJ2-4; D is perhaps TRBD1 (6 bases). V shed 6 bases and J shed 5 bases, with 8 bases lying between them. This CDR3 comprises 12 residues. CDR1 SNHLY and CDR2 FYNNEI come from the germline V gene. The CDR3 region is CASRNRENIQYF. The CDR3 bases are TGTGCCAGCAGGAACAGGGAAAACATTCAGTACTTC. The whole variable domain, filled in from reference TRBV2 and TRBJ2-4, reads EPEVTQTPSHQVTQMGQEVILRCVPISNHLYFYWYRQILGQKVEFLVSFYNNEISEKSEIFDDQFSVERPDGSNFTLKIRSTKLEDSAMYFCASRNRENIQYFGAGTRLSVL.

The rearrangement links TRBV9 to TRBJ2-3, with D perhaps TRBD1 (6 bases). V dropped 3 bases and J dropped 0 bases, with 11 bases sitting between them. The germline gives CDR1 SGDLS, CDR2 YYNGEE. The CDR3 runs 15 residues. The CDR3 loop reads CASSAGTTSTDTQYF. The CDR3 DNA reads as TGTGCCAGCAGCGCCGGGACAACGAGCACAGATACGCAGTATTTT.

The chain is built from TRBV5-4 and TRBJ2-7; a weak D match, TRBD2 (6 bases). From germline, CDR1 is SGHNT and CDR2 YYREEE (reference sequence). CDR3 size: 17 residues. The germline V and J ends were trimmed by 4 bases and 1 base, with 21 bases remaining between them. CDR3 sequence (DNA): TGTGCCAGCAGCCTGGACGGGGGTAGCGGCAAATCCTACGAGCAGTACTTC. It translates to CASSLDGGSGKSYEQYF.

The V and J genes are TRBV27 and TRBJ2-1; no clear D gene. Germline V gene sequence: CDR1 MNHEY, CDR2 SMNVEV (reference sequence). This CDR3 region has 11 residues. V was trimmed by 8 bases and J by 4 bases, leaving 6 bases between them. The DNA for the CDR3 is TGTGCCAGCCACTCTTACAATGAGCAGTTCTTC. As protein: CASHSYNEQFF.

This chain connects TRBV18 to TRBJ1-1; no clear D. Per germline, CDR1 KGHSH and CDR2 LQKENI. V was clipped by 4 bases and J by 6 bases, with 12 bases between them. The CDR3 is 13 residues long. In DNA form, the CDR3 reads TGTGCCAGCTCACTTTCCAGGTCCGCTGAAGCTTTCTTT. Translating gives CASSLSRSAEAFF.

The count of this clone is one. The chain carries TRBV6-1 and TRBJ2-3; unclear D gene. Trimming cost V 7 bases and J 0 bases, with 14 bases left between them. This CDR3 has 15 amino acids. Germline lookup yields CDR1 MNHNS and CDR2 SASEGT. The CDR3 is CASTSWRTSTDTQYF. The CDR3 DNA follows: TGTGCCAGCACATCGTGGAGAACTAGCACAGATACGCAGTATTTT.

This clone is a singleton in its sample. This chain joins TRBV30 and TRBJ2-5, with D perhaps matching TRBD2 (7 bases). Germline CDR1 reads GTSNPN; CDR2 reads SVGIG (reference sequence). The CDR3 sequence is 13 residues long. Trimming removed 4 bases from V and 4 bases from J, with 13 bases in between. CDR3 nucleotide sequence: TGTGCCTGGAATGGGGGGGCCGTAGAGACCCAGTACTTC. This codes for CAWNGGAVETQYF.

The chain recombines TRBV9 with TRBJ2-7, with D tentatively TRBD1 (5 bases). Per germline, CDR1 SGDLS and CDR2 YYNGEE. The V end was cut by 0 bases, the J end by 2 bases, with 15 bases between. The CDR3 contains 16 residues. CDR3 amino acids: CASSVESRTSPYEQYF. The CDR3 DNA reads as TGTGCCAGCAGCGTAGAATCCCGGACATCCCCCTACGAGCAGTACTTC.

This sequence joins TRBV11-2 and TRBJ1-1; D call uncertain. This CDR3 contains 14 residues. Germline CDR1 is SGHAT and CDR2 is FQNNGV. V was cut by 3 bases and J by 3 bases, with 11 bases left in between. For the CDR3, the DNA is TGTGCCAGCAGCTTTTATGCGGGAGACACTGAAGCTTTCTTT. Protein sequence: CASSFYAGDTEAFF.

This clone was seen a single time. The V and J genes are TRBV5-4 and TRBJ2-7; D might be TRBD2 (6 bases). The V end lost 4 bases, the J end lost 2 bases, and 16 bases lay between the germline ends. The CDR3 extends over 15 amino acids. CDR1 is SGHNT, CDR2 YYREEE, per germline (reference sequence). The DNA of the CDR3 is TGTGCCAGCAGCCACCCGGGAGAGGGCCCCTACGAGCAGTACTTC. As protein: CASSHPGEGPYEQYF.

V is TRBV6-1 and J is TRBJ1-6; 10 nucleotides match TRBD1. The CDR3 runs to 21 residues. The V segment lost 1 base and the J segment 9 bases; nucleotides outside the gene matches: 21. Germline CDR1 is MNHNS and CDR2 is SASEGT. The CDR3 bases are TGTGCCAGCAGTGAAGGCGCCCAAGGGGGACAGGGGCTATTTAGGAGTTCACCCCTCCACTTT. It encodes CASSEGAQGGQGLFRSSPLHF.

This clone was detected a few times. The chain employs TRBV6-5 and TRBJ1-2; TRBD1 matches at 8 bases. Trimming cost V 5 bases and J 4 bases; bases outside gene matches: 6. Per germline, CDR1 MNHEY and CDR2 SVGAGI. The CDR3 loop spans 14 amino acids. CDR3 sequence reads: CASSRGQGAYGYTF. The CDR3 nucleotides are TGTGCCAGCAGTAGAGGACAGGGAGCCTATGGCTACACCTTC.

The rearrangement uses TRBV6-5 and TRBJ2-3, with D uncertain. Per the germline V gene, CDR1 is MNHEY and CDR2 is SVGAGI. V dropped 7 bases and J dropped 4 bases, with 12 bases sitting between them. This CDR3 has 13 amino acids. CDR3 amino acids: CASKNTRADTQYF. The CDR3, as DNA: TGTGCCAGCAAGAATACACGGGCAGATACGCAGTATTTT.

V and J are TRBV19 and TRBJ1-6; TRBD1 matches 7 bases. This CDR3 spans 16 amino acids. Germline V gives CDR1 LNHDA, CDR2 SQIVND (reference sequence). V dropped 5 bases and J dropped 8; count of bases not matched to a gene: 12. The CDR3 coding sequence is TGTGCCAGTAGTCCCCGAAGGACAGGTCTTGATTCACCCCTCCACTTT. Protein product: CASSPRRTGLDSPLHF.

This chain links TRBV5-6 with TRBJ2-1, with 12 bases fitting TRBD2. In germline, CDR1 is SGHDT, CDR2 YYEEEE. The CDR3 contains 16 residues. The junction had 4 bases not matched to a gene; V was cut back by 1 base and J by 5 bases. This chain's CDR3 is CASSLTSGGFHNEQFF. The CDR3 DNA is TGTGCCAGCAGCTTGACTAGCGGGGGGTTCCACAATGAGCAGTTCTTC.

The rearrangement links TRBV21-1 to TRBJ2-7; TRBD1, as called in the table, went unchecked against the DNA. TRBV21-1 is deemed a pseudogene. This CDR3 comprises 12 residues. The CDR3 bases are TGTGCCAGCAGCCAGGGCGGCTGCGAGCAGTACTTC. Amino acids: CASSQGGCEQYF.

V is TRBV5-8 and J is TRBJ2-7; 8 positions match TRBD1. The CDR3 covers 14 residues. Germline CDR1 and CDR2: SGHTS and YDEGEE. J gave up 5 bases and V 3 bases, and 7 bases lay outside the gene matches. CDR3 in amino acids: CASSSGQGPNEQYF. CDR3 coding DNA: TGTGCCAGCAGCTCCGGACAGGGTCCCAACGAGCAGTACTTC.